This T cell receptor (beta chain) appears in the sequencing data of a study of T cell responses to AZD1222 COVID-19 vaccine. Germline V gene data show CDR1 as MNHEY and CDR2 as SVGAGI. The V and J ends lost 7 bases and 0 bases respectively, with 12 bases between them. This CDR3 has 14 amino acids. Assay: immunoSEQ multiplex PCR; the TCRdb copy retains only in-frame clones and omits some. The repertoire holds over 150,000 clones, with roughly 93% as singletons. The input for sequencing was peripheral blood, taken 28 days after the second dose of the MenACWY control vaccine. The chain combines TRBV6-5 with TRBJ1-1; D is perhaps TRBD1 (6 bases). The sequence was obtained from an adult who received the MenACWY meningococcal vaccine as a control. In DNA, the CDR3 is TGTGCCAGCACACGGGGGCCTGTGAACACTGAAGCTTTCTTT. Translating it yields CASTRGPVNTEAFF.